Presented here are 32 T cell receptor beta chains from one specimen sequenced in a study of CD8+CD57+ T cells in acquired aplastic anemia. The template for TCR beta VDJ and CDR3 sequence profiling was genomic DNA. TCRdb re-derived calls from the reads in MiXCR, one entry per CDR3 protein. Of 150,000 to 200,000 distinct CDR3 sequences listed, nearly 50% are singletons. Only patients with CD8+CD57+ cell expansion on flow cytometry were chosen for sequencing. Source material: sorted CD4+, CD8+, or CD8+CD57+ T cells (not recorded which) from PBMCs. The receptors were gathered from a human donor with aplastic anemia.

This clonotype was counted many times. This may arise from a read error, as a much more abundant clone is one base away. The chain links TRBV25-1 to TRBJ2-7; D might be TRBD1 (6 bases). The CDR3 consists of 13 residues. Trimming pared 8 bases from V and 1 base from J, leaving 12 bases between. CDR1 and CDR2 from the germline V gene are MGHDK and SYGVNS. CDR3 bases: TGTGCCAGCGGGGGCGGTGCTTCCTACGAGCAGTACTTC. Protein: CASGGGASYEQYF.

The J gene is TRBJ2-3, the V gene TRBV19; 10 bases map to TRBD1. The ends lost 4 bases at V and 4 bases at J; junction bases unmatched: 5. CDR1 LNHDA and CDR2 SQIVND come from the germline V gene (reference sequence). The CDR3 extends over 15 amino acids. The CDR3 reads CASSTWDRGPDTQYF. In nucleotides, the CDR3 is TGTGCCAGTAGTACTTGGGACAGGGGACCAGATACGCAGTATTTT.

The V call is TRBV7-9, the J call TRBJ1-1; no reliable D call. Germline CDR1 and CDR2: SEHNR and FQNEAQ (reference sequence). The ends were cut back, 1 base at V and 8 bases at J, with 8 bases in the middle. CDR3 length: 12 residues. CDR3 DNA sequence: TGTGCCAGCAGCTTAGAGACGGCAGAAGCTTTCTTT. This encodes CASSLETAEAFF. The whole variable domain, filled in from reference TRBV7-9 and TRBJ1-1, reads DTGVSQNPRHKITKRGQNVTFRCDPISEHNRLYWYRQTLGQGPEFLTYFQNEAQLEKSRLLSDRFSAERPKGSFSTLEIQRTEQGDSAMYLCASSLETAEAFFGQGTRLTVV.

This clonotype was recorded many times. V and J are TRBV2 and TRBJ1-3, with D possibly TRBD1 on 6 matching bases. With 6 bases removed from V and 0 bases from J, the gap between germline ends came to 12 bases. The CDR3 runs 15 residues. Germline assignment: CDR1 SNHLY and CDR2 FYNNEI. Here the CDR3 reads CASRKRTASGNTIYF. CDR3 bases: TGTGCCAGCAGAAAAAGGACAGCCTCTGGAAACACCATATATTTT.

This clonotype was detected a few times. The chain recombines TRBV18 with TRBJ1-2; D may be TRBD1 (5 bases). The CDR3 is made up of 14 amino acids. The germline gives CDR1 KGHSH, CDR2 LQKENI. V lost 3 bases and J 7 bases, leaving 15 bases between the germline ends. CDR3 coding DNA: TGTGCCAGCTCACCGACGGAGGGGTTGGGTGGCTACACCTTC. Protein product: CASSPTEGLGGYTF.

The CDR3 loop reads CASSLEGQGNEQYF. The CDR3 DNA follows: TGCGCCAGCAGCTTGGAGGGACAGGGGAACGAGCAGTACTTC. V gene TRBV5-1 combines with J gene TRBJ2-7; 10 bases line up with TRBD1. With V trimmed by 0 bases and J by 5 bases, 2 bases remained unmatched. The germline CDR1 and CDR2 sequences are SGHRS and YFSETQ. The CDR3 runs to 14 residues.

The V call is TRBV6-1, the J call TRBJ1-2; a weak D match, TRBD1 (5 bases). V was trimmed by 8 bases and J by 0 bases, leaving 22 bases between them. CDR1 MNHNS and CDR2 SASEGT come from the germline V gene. CDR3 length: 17 amino acids. CDR3 amino acids: CASGLYRGTETNYGYTF. Written as DNA, the CDR3 is TGTGCCAGCGGGCTGTACCGGGGGACGGAGACTAACTATGGCTACACCTTC.

V gene TRBV28 combines with J gene TRBJ1-1; a weak D match, TRBD1 (6 bases). The CDR3 sequence is 15 residues long. Trimming shortened V by 8 bases and J by 5 bases, and 21 bases separated the two germline ends. Germline assignment: CDR1 MDHEN and CDR2 SYDVKM. CDR3 amino acids: CASRKGGVRGTEAFF. The CDR3 coding sequence is TGTGCCAGCCGTAAAGGGGGGGTCCGTGGAACTGAAGCTTTCTTT.

As concerns this clonotype: Possible read error: a much larger clone is one base away. The chain couples TRBV12-5 to TRBJ2-5, with 11 bases fitting TRBD1. The CDR3 totals 17 residues. Germline V gene data show CDR1 as LGHNT and CDR2 as FRNRAP. The CDR3 DNA follows: TGTGCTAGTGGTTTGTCCTGGGGGGACAGGGGGGAAGAGACCCATTACTTC. Translation gives CASGLSWGDRGEETHYF.

The table lists this clonotype with a few counts. The gene calls are TRBV6-5 and TRBJ1-5; D is ambiguous. V gave up 5 bases and J gave up 5 bases, with 16 bases separating them. Germline CDR1 and CDR2: MNHEY and SVGAGI. The CDR3 has 15 residues. The CDR3 DNA reads TGTGCCAGCAGTCCCTCGGGCACCCCCTATCAGCCCCAGCATTTT. Residues: CASSPSGTPYQPQHF.

In its sample, this clonotype was seen many times. The rearrangement joins TRBV3-1 to TRBJ2-7; D is uncertain. The CDR3 runs to 13 residues. Trimming took off 4 bases at V and 4 bases at J, with 11 bases between the two ends. Germline V gene data show CDR1 as LGHDT and CDR2 as YNNKEL (reference sequence). In nucleotides, the CDR3 is TGTGCCAGCAGCCGAAAACACTATTACGAGCAGTACTTC. Amino acid sequence: CASSRKHYYEQYF.

This clonotype was counted at least ten times. The chain employs TRBV12-3 or TRBV12-4 and TRBJ1-1, with a weak D call TRBD1 (5 bases). This CDR3 comprises 14 residues. Trimming left V 3 bases short and J 2 bases short, with 10 bases between. CDR3 nucleotides: TGTGCCAGCAGTTTGGATGGGGGAAACACTGAAGCTTTCTTT. Translating gives CASSLDGGNTEAFF.

Remarks on this clonotype: The junction departs from germline at one end; a sequencing error may be responsible. The chain is built from TRBV7-9 and TRBJ2-7; TRBD2 matches at 11 bases. The CDR3 extends over 15 amino acids. Germline V gene sequence: CDR1 SEHNR, CDR2 FQNEAQ (reference sequence). The CDR3 coding sequence is TGCGCCAGCGGCTCGCCGGGACTAGCGGTCTACGAGCAGTACTTC. Its translation is CASGSPGLAVYEQYF.

A word on this clonotype: This may come from a read error, since a much larger clone is one base off. The CDR3 bases are TGTGCCAGCAGCTTAAACGCCCGGCATACGCAGTATTTT. Protein: CASSLNARHTQYF. The chain combines TRBV11-3 with TRBJ2-3; the D is unclear. The CDR3 runs to 13 residues. Germline V gives CDR1 SGHNT, CDR2 YENEEA. Trimming stripped 2 bases from V and 7 bases from J, with 10 bases between.

This clonotype was seen more than once but under ten times. The chain links TRBV12-3 or TRBV12-4 to TRBJ2-6, with 7 bases lining up with TRBD1. Unmatched junction bases numbered 9, after V lost 7 bases and J lost 0 bases. This CDR3 has 17 residues. CDR3 in DNA: TGTGCCAGCAATTCGGCCAGGGGGAGCTCTGGGGCCAACGTCCTGACTTTC. It is translated as CASNSARGSSGANVLTF.

This clonotype was recorded at least ten times. The chain couples TRBV7-2 to TRBJ2-5, with D hard to call. Between the trimmed V and J ends, which lost 5 bases and 5 bases, there was a span of 15 bases. The CDR3 covers 14 residues. Germline V gene data show CDR1 as SGHTA and CDR2 as FQGNSA. This CDR3 reads CASSPGGSRETQYF. CDR3 coding DNA: TGTGCCAGCAGCCCTGGTGGGTCCAGGGAGACCCAGTACTTC.

On this clonotype: An end of the junction differs from the germline gene, which may be a read error. This rearrangement joins TRBV7-7 to TRBJ2-7; tentatively, D is TRBD2 (5 bases). Germline CDR1 reads SSHAT; CDR2 reads FNYEAQ (reference sequence). This CDR3 comprises 14 residues. This CDR3 reads CASSQRVGRDEQYF. DNA for the CDR3: TGTGCTAGCAGCCAGAGGGTAGGGAGAGACGAGCAGTACTTC.

This clonotype was found many times. The chain is built from TRBV6-5 and TRBJ1-1; tentatively, D is TRBD1 (5 bases). The CDR3 covers 15 residues. Germline lookup yields CDR1 MNHEY and CDR2 SVGAGI. V was trimmed by 6 bases and J by 4 bases, leaving 18 bases between them. The CDR3 loop reads CASRPPGSRGTEAFF. CDR3 DNA sequence: TGTGCCAGCAGGCCACCAGGGTCCCGGGGCACTGAAGCTTTCTTT.

The chain uses TRBV7-9 and TRBJ1-6; 9 positions agree with TRBD1. V lost 6 bases to trimming and J lost 7 bases; unmatched junction nucleotides: 4. This CDR3 comprises 14 residues. Germline CDR1 SEHNR, CDR2 FQNEAQ (reference sequence). CDR3 residues: CASRSGTGNSPLHF. The CDR3 DNA sequence: TGTGCCAGCAGATCCGGGACAGGGAATTCACCCCTCCACTTT.

Ten or more counts support this clonotype. The chain recombines TRBV4-2 with TRBJ2-7, with 9 bases matching TRBD1. The trim removed 0 bases at V and 3 bases at J, leaving 3 bases unmatched. The CDR3 loop spans 15 amino acids. Germline-derived CDR1 and CDR2 are LGHNA and YNFKEQ. CDR3 DNA sequence: TGTGCCAGCAGCCAAGAGGGGGACAGGGACTACGAGCAGTACTTC. It specifies CASSQEGDRDYEQYF.

The chain recombines TRBV10-3 with TRBJ1-3; no clear D. Deletions cut 6 bases from V and 0 bases from J, with 6 bases between. This CDR3 comprises 13 residues. Germline CDR1 reads ENHRY; CDR2 reads SYGVKD. CDR3 DNA sequence: TGTGCCATCAGCACTAACTCTGGAAACACCATATATTTT. Amino acid sequence: CAISTNSGNTIYF.

Details on this clonotype: One base away lies a much larger clone, so this may be a sequencing read error. The rearrangement links TRBV6-1 to TRBJ1-1, with no clear D. The CDR3 extends over 13 amino acids. Germline CDR1 and CDR2: MNHNS and SASEGT. Trimming cost V 6 bases and J 4 bases, with 12 bases left between them. As DNA, the CDR3 is TGTGCCAGCAGGAGGGATAGGAGCACTGAAGCTTTCTTT. This sequence encodes CASRRDRSTEAFF.

This clonotype was seen only once. The chain is built from TRBV4-2 and TRBJ2-3; weak D call: TRBD1 (6 bases). The J call may be wrong; the DNA end is better matched by TRBJ1-5. This CDR3 is 17 amino acids long. Germline V gives CDR1 LGHNA, CDR2 YNFKEQ. CDR3 region: CASSQDGAGGGADTQHF. For the CDR3, the DNA is TGTGCCAGCAGCCAAGATGGGGCGGGGGGCGGCGCAGATACGCAGCATTTT.

To note about this clonotype: A single base separates this from a much larger clone, so it may be a read error. The chain recombines TRBV5-8 with TRBJ2-1; TRBD2 agrees at 8 bases. CDR3 length: 14 residues. Trimming took 6 bases from V and 7 from J; bases not matched to a gene: 9. The V gene's germline CDR1 is SGHTS and CDR2 YDEGEE. CDR3 coding DNA: TGTGCCAGCACTATGGGACTAGTGGGAAATGAGCAGTTCTTC. It translates to CASTMGLVGNEQFF. Filled out from reference TRBV5-8 and TRBJ2-1, the complete variable domain reads EAGVTQSPTHLIKTRGQQATLRCSPISGHTSVYWYQQALGLGLQFLLWYDEGEERNRGNFPPRFSGRQFPNYSSELNVNALELEDSALYLCASTMGLVGNEQFFGPGTRLTVL.

V is TRBV3-1 and J is TRBJ1-2; 8 bases agree with TRBD1. The CDR3 sequence is 13 residues long. J was trimmed by 7 bases and V by 0 bases; bases with no gene match: 1. The germline gives CDR1 LGHDT, CDR2 YNNKEL (reference sequence). This CDR3 reads CASSQEDRAGYTF. CDR3 coding DNA: TGTGCCAGCAGCCAAGAGGACAGGGCTGGCTACACCTTC. Full variable domain (remainder filled in from reference TRBV3-1 and TRBJ1-2): DTAVSQTPKYLVTQMGNDKSIKCEQNLGHDTMYWYKQDSKKFLKIMFSYNNKELIINETVPNRFSPKSPDKAHLNLHINSLELGDSAVYFCASSQEDRAGYTFGSGTRLTVV.

This chain joins TRBV7-8 and TRBJ2-1, with D perhaps TRBD1 (5 bases). Trimming took 1 base from V and 9 from J, leaving 10 bases between them. Germline V CDR1 and CDR2: SGHVS, FQNEAQ. The CDR3 contains 13 residues. The CDR3 protein is CASSLERGAEQFF. The CDR3 region has the DNA TGTGCCAGCAGCTTAGAAAGGGGCGCTGAGCAGTTCTTC.

V and J are TRBV14 and TRBJ1-1; D might be TRBD1 (5 bases). CDR1 and CDR2 from the germline V gene are SGHDN and FVKESK. Trimming cost V 4 bases and J 1 base, with 16 bases left between them. CDR3 length: 16 amino acids. The CDR3 bases are TGTGCCAGCAGCCCCCTGTCGACAGCCCAGAACACTGAAGCTTTCTTT. Amino acids: CASSPLSTAQNTEAFF. The variable domain in full, completed from reference TRBV14 and TRBJ1-1, reads EAGVTQFPSHSVIEKGQTVTLRCDPISGHDNLYWYRRVMGKEIKFLLHFVKESKQDESGMPNNRFLAERTGGTYSTLKVQPAELEDSGVYFCASSPLSTAQNTEAFFGQGTRLTVV.

Remarks on this clonotype: A read error may explain this, as a much larger clone is one base away. V gene TRBV24-1 combines with J gene TRBJ2-1, with 13 bases identical to TRBD2. CDR3 length: 19 amino acids. Germline CDR1 is KGHDR and CDR2 is SFDVKD. V lost 4 bases and J lost 0; bases outside the gene matches: 8. The CDR3 nucleotides read TGTGCCACCAGTGACTTAGGACTAGCGGGAGTTAGCTCCTACAATGAGCAGTTCTTC. This encodes CATSDLGLAGVSSYNEQFF.

In its sample, this clonotype was seen many times. The chain has TRBV7-9 and TRBJ2-5, with 8 bases matching TRBD1. Germline V gene lookup returns CDR1 SEHNR and CDR2 FQNEAQ (reference sequence). Trimming took 1 base from V and 2 from J; bases not matched to a gene: 6. This CDR3 contains 16 residues. The CDR3 DNA follows: TGTGCCAGCAGCTTAGGAGGGACAGGATTTCAAGAGACCCAGTACTTC. Translated, it gives CASSLGGTGFQETQYF. The full variable domain, with the rest looked up from reference TRBV7-9 and TRBJ2-5, is DTGVSQNPRHKITKRGQNVTFRCDPISEHNRLYWYRQTLGQGPEFLTYFQNEAQLEKSRLLSDRFSAERPKGSFSTLEIQRTEQGDSAMYLCASSLGGTGFQETQYFGPGTRLLVL.

As to this clonotype: A read error may be the cause here, since a much bigger clone is one base away. The chain carries TRBV5-1 and TRBJ2-4; weak D call: TRBD1 (5 bases). Trimming took 0 bases from V and 7 from J, leaving 11 bases between them. The CDR3 loop spans 14 amino acids. Germline values: CDR1 SGHRS, CDR2 YFSETQ. CDR3 bases: TGCGCCAGCAGCTTGGTACAGGAGTCGAACATTCAGTACTTC. Its translation: CASSLVQESNIQYF.

This chain uses TRBV3-1 with TRBJ1-3, with D maybe TRBD1 (6 bases). V lost 5 bases, J lost 2 bases, and 10 bases lay in between. The CDR3 totals 14 residues. CDR1 LGHDT and CDR2 YNNKEL come from the germline V gene (reference sequence). CDR3 in amino acids: CASSYTGPGNTIYF. DNA for the CDR3: TGTGCCAGCAGCTACACAGGGCCTGGAAACACCATATATTTT.

The rearrangement links TRBV12-3 or TRBV12-4 to TRBJ1-3; no definite D call. Trimming removed 5 bases from V and 0 bases from J, with 5 bases in between. The CDR3 has 13 amino acids. CDR3 nucleotide sequence: TGTGCCAGCAGTACAAACTCTGGAAACACCATATATTTT. It encodes CASSTNSGNTIYF.